This entry features one TCR beta chain sequence. Its antigen is still unknown. The sample comes from a study of T cell responses to AZD1222 COVID-19 vaccine. The repertoire was sequenced with immunoSEQ multiplex PCR; TCRdb's copy has only in-frame clones and lacks some. Here the sample spans 150,000 to 200,000 clones, around 92% being singletons. Study-wide results and limits: Females made up more of the donors, who were largely white British, and clonal diversity may have come out too low. The study sampled repertoires only after the peak T cell response.

This receptor was taken from an adult in good health. The source was peripheral blood, collected on day 0 of AZD1222 vaccination.

In DNA, the CDR3 is TGTGCCAGCAGTCCTGGGACAGCCTTATACAATGAGCAGTTCTTC. Amino acids: CASSPGTALYNEQFF. V and J are TRBV28 and TRBJ2-1; the match to TRBD1 covers 7 bases. J gave up 4 bases and V 5 bases, and 8 bases lay outside the gene matches. This CDR3 has 15 residues. Germline V gives CDR1 MDHEN, CDR2 SYDVKM.